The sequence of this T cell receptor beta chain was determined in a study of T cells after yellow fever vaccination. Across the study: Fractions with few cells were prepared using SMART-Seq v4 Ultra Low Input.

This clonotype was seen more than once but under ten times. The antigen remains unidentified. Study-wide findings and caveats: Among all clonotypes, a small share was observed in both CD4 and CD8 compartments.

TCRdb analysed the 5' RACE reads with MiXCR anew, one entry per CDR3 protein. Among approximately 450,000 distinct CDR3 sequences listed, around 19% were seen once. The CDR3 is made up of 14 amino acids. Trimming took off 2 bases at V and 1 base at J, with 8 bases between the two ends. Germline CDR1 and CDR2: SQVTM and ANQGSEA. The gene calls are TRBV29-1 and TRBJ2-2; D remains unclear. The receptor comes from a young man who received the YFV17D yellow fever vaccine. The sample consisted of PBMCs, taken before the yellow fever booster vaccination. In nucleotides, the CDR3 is TGCAGCGTTGAAAGAGGCCTGAACACCGGGGAGCTGTTTTTT. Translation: CSVERGLNTGELFF.